These 23 T cell receptor beta chains came from one sample sequenced in a study of identical twins. One entry per CDR3 protein, called by TCRdb with MiXCR from the 5' RACE reads. The sample yields 300,000 to 400,000 distinct CDR3 sequences, roughly 12% seen once. These data also formed part of another study, on yellow fever vaccine responses in identical twins.

Sequenced material: CD8+ T cells sorted from blood. The receptors come from a young woman in good health.

The chain links TRBV6-5 to TRBJ2-1; D not resolved. The germline CDR1 and CDR2 sequences are MNHEY and SVGAGI. The CDR3 is 14 amino acids. The germline V and J ends were trimmed by 2 bases and 4 bases, with 9 bases remaining between them. CDR3 DNA: TGTGCCAGCAGTTACCGCTCTCTATACAATGAGCAGTTCTTC. This sequence encodes CASSYRSLYNEQFF.

The sample holds a few counts of this clonotype. The CDR3 protein is CASSLEVGDEQFF. In DNA form, the CDR3 reads TGCGCCAGCAGCTTAGAGGTGGGGGATGAGCAGTTCTTC. This chain connects TRBV5-1 to TRBJ2-1, with D possibly being TRBD1 or TRBD2 (5 bases each). Germline V gene sequence: CDR1 SGHRS, CDR2 YFSETQ. The CDR3 length is 13 residues. V lost 2 bases to trimming and J lost 8 bases, with 11 bases between them.

The table lists this clonotype with a few counts. The V call is TRBV27, the J call TRBJ2-7; TRBD1 matches at 8 bases. The CDR3 contains 14 residues. V gave up 6 bases and J gave up 5 bases; unmatched junction bases: 9. Germline V CDR1 and CDR2: MNHEY, SMNVEV (reference sequence). The CDR3 nucleotides are TGTGCCAGCAGCCGATACAGGGGGACCGACGAGCAGTACTTC. Translation gives CASSRYRGTDEQYF.

The V call is TRBV5-1, the J call TRBJ1-2; 9 nucleotides match TRBD1. Looked up from germline, CDR1 is SGHRS and CDR2 is YFSETQ. CDR3 length: 17 amino acids. V lost 4 bases to trimming and J lost 1 base; unmatched junction nucleotides: 11. Written as DNA, the CDR3 is TGCGCCAGCAGCCCCCTGGGACAGGGAGGCGTTAACTATGGCTACACCTTC. Translating it yields CASSPLGQGGVNYGYTF. The variable domain in full, completed from reference TRBV5-1 and TRBJ1-2, reads KAGVTQTPRYLIKTRGQQVTLSCSPISGHRSVSWYQQTPGQGLQFLFEYFSETQRNKGNFPGRFSGRQFSNSRSEMNVSTLELGDSALYLCASSPLGQGGVNYGYTFGSGTRLTVV.

V and J are TRBV6-1 and TRBJ1-4, with TRBD1 identical over 7 bases. This CDR3 spans 13 amino acids. Trimming removed 7 bases from V and 8 bases from J; junction bases left unmatched: 7. Germline values: CDR1 MNHNS, CDR2 SASEGT. CDR3 amino acids: CASTRQGLEKLFF. The CDR3 bases are TGTGCCAGCACCCGACAGGGTTTGGAAAAACTGTTTTTT.

This clonotype was seen ten or more times. The chain employs TRBV29-1 and TRBJ2-1, with a tentative D call TRBD1 (6 bases). The germline V gene encodes CDR1 SQVTM and CDR2 ANQGSEA. CDR3 length equals 10 residues. Trimming removed 8 bases at V and 7 bases at J, with 9 bases between. CDR3 DNA: TGCAGCCACAGGGAGAATGAGCAGTTCTTC. This gives the protein CSHRENEQFF.

This clonotype was counted many times. The chain combines TRBV4-1 with TRBJ1-2; D remains unclear. This CDR3 is 16 amino acids long. Germline V gene lookup returns CDR1 MGHRA and CDR2 YSYEKL. Between the trimmed V and J ends, which lost 0 bases and 2 bases, there was a span of 13 bases. The CDR3: CASSQERFDLNYGYTF. CDR3 coding DNA: TGCGCCAGCAGCCAAGAAAGGTTCGACTTGAACTATGGCTACACCTTC.

There are a few counts of this clonotype. V is TRBV5-1 and J is TRBJ2-3, with TRBD2 matching 11 bases. Germline values: CDR1 SGHRS, CDR2 YFSETQ. The CDR3 has 17 residues. V lost 4 bases to trimming and J lost 6 bases; unmatched junction nucleotides: 13. CDR3 protein: CASSPILAGVPSDTQYF. As DNA, the CDR3 is TGCGCCAGCAGCCCTATACTAGCGGGAGTACCTTCCGATACGCAGTATTTT.

This clonotype was found many times. An end of the junction differs from the germline gene, which may be a read error. This chain connects TRBV12-3 or TRBV12-4 to TRBJ1-1; D gene ambiguous. This CDR3 spans 12 amino acids. As DNA, the CDR3 is TGTGCCAGCACCCTAGGGTGGGCTGAGGCTTTCTTT. It is translated as CASTLGWAEAFF.

The CDR3 sequence is CASSLDSAQETQYF. The DNA of the CDR3 is TGTGCCAGCAGCTTAGATTCAGCGCAAGAGACCCAGTACTTC. The gene calls are TRBV7-9 and TRBJ2-5; D gene unclear. The V end lost 1 base, the J end lost 2 bases, and 8 bases lay between the germline ends. This CDR3 is built from 14 residues. CDR1 and CDR2 (germline): SEHNR, FQNEAQ (reference sequence).

This clonotype was picked up a small number of times. The chain joins TRBV4-1 to TRBJ1-2; weak D call: TRBD1 (5 bases). V was trimmed by 3 bases and J by 1 base, leaving 12 bases between them. Germline CDR1 reads MGHRA; CDR2 reads YSYEKL. CDR3 length: 15 amino acids. The CDR3 spells CASSHGRRDNYGYTF. The CDR3, as DNA: TGCGCCAGCAGCCACGGGCGCAGGGATAACTATGGCTACACCTTC.

This rearrangement joins TRBV5-6 to TRBJ2-1, with D maybe TRBD2 (5 bases). V was cut by 2 bases and J by 4 bases, with 13 bases left in between. Germline V gene lookup returns CDR1 SGHDT and CDR2 YYEEEE. The CDR3 consists of 15 residues. CDR3 loop: CASSFGPKRYNEQFF. CDR3 nucleotides: TGTGCCAGCAGCTTCGGGCCGAAGCGGTACAATGAGCAGTTCTTC.

The chain employs TRBV13 and TRBJ2-5, with 7 bases that match TRBD2. With V trimmed by 4 bases and J by 0 bases, 5 bases remained unmatched. In germline, CDR1 is PRHDT, CDR2 FYEKMQ (reference sequence). The length of the CDR3 is 15 residues. CDR3 loop: CASSSWGGYQETQYF. The CDR3, as DNA: TGTGCCAGCAGCTCCTGGGGGGGGTACCAAGAGACCCAGTACTTC.

In DNA form, the CDR3 reads TGTGCCAGCAGTTTACCCCCCCTGGACAGGGGCAAGTTCGACGAGCAGTACTTC. As protein: CASSLPPLDRGKFDEQYF. The chain uses TRBV28 and TRBJ2-7, with 9 nucleotides matching TRBD1. In germline, CDR1 is MDHEN, CDR2 SYDVKM. This CDR3 is 18 amino acids long. V lost 2 bases, J lost 5 bases, and 16 bases stayed unmatched.

This clonotype was seen only a few times. V gene TRBV2 combines with J gene TRBJ2-1; D uncertain. The CDR3 loop spans 13 amino acids. The V end was cut by 6 bases, the J end by 4 bases, with 10 bases between. Looked up from germline, CDR1 is SNHLY and CDR2 is FYNNEI. The CDR3 loop reads CASRQRLYNEQFF. The CDR3 coding sequence is TGTGCCAGCAGGCAGCGACTGTACAATGAGCAGTTCTTC.

This clonotype was counted a few times. V is TRBV18 and J is TRBJ1-1; unclear D gene. The germline gives CDR1 KGHSH, CDR2 LQKENI. The CDR3 is 15 amino acids. Trimming stripped 3 bases from V and 1 base from J, with 12 bases between. In nucleotides, the CDR3 is TGTGCCAGCTCACCTCTAAAAAGGGAGAACACTGAAGCTTTCTTT. It translates to CASSPLKRENTEAFF.

This clonotype was observed at least ten times. This sequence joins TRBV29-1 and TRBJ2-5; 10 positions agree with TRBD1. The CDR3 length is 16 residues. V lost 4 bases, J lost 4 bases, and 12 bases stayed unmatched. Germline assignment: CDR1 SQVTM and CDR2 ANQGSEA. DNA for the CDR3: TGCAGCGTTGCGGTACCAAGACAGGGGGCTGGAGAGACCCAGTACTTC. It codes for CSVAVPRQGAGETQYF.

This chain connects TRBV4-2 to TRBJ2-1; TRBD2 matches at 7 bases. J was trimmed by 5 bases and V by 1 base; bases with no gene match: 8. The CDR3 contains 16 residues. The germline gives CDR1 LGHNA, CDR2 YNFKEQ. CDR3 protein: CASSQVAGVLDNEQFF. The CDR3 bases are TGTGCCAGCAGCCAAGTGGCGGGGGTTCTTGACAATGAGCAGTTCTTC.

This clonotype was seen ten or more times. V usage is TRBV6-5 and J usage is TRBJ1-5, with D uncertain. CDR1 is MNHEY and CDR2 is SVGAGI in the germline V gene. CDR3 length: 11 residues. V dropped 8 bases and J dropped 3 bases, with 5 bases sitting between them. CDR3 region: CASGNNQPQHF. CDR3 DNA sequence: TGTGCCAGCGGAAACAATCAGCCCCAGCATTTT.

This clonotype occurred a few times. This chain links TRBV27 with TRBJ1-1; 11 bases map to TRBD1. Per the germline V gene, CDR1 is MNHEY and CDR2 is SMNVEV (reference sequence). The ends lost 1 base at V and 5 bases at J; junction bases unmatched: 9. The CDR3 is 17 residues long. CDR3 bases: TGTGCCAGCAGTTTATACTTTGCGGACAGGGGGCCAACTGAAGCTTTCTTT. It codes for CASSLYFADRGPTEAFF.

This clonotype was counted a few times. This chain joins TRBV13 and TRBJ2-1; 7 positions match TRBD2. V trimming: 6 bases; J trimming: 3 bases; junction bases outside the gene matches: 5. Germline CDR1 and CDR2: PRHDT and FYEKMQ (reference sequence). This CDR3 contains 14 residues. The CDR3 region is CASRTKRDYNEQFF. CDR3 in DNA: TGTGCCAGCAGAACCAAGCGGGACTACAATGAGCAGTTCTTC.

This clonotype was detected many times. The rearrangement uses TRBV29-1 and TRBJ2-5, with D possibly TRBD2 on 5 matching bases. Germline V gives CDR1 SQVTM, CDR2 ANQGSEA. The CDR3 has 11 residues. Trimming removed 4 bases at V and 7 bases at J, with 10 bases between. CDR3 loop: CSVGGEWTQYF. CDR3 DNA: TGCAGCGTTGGGGGAGAGTGGACCCAGTACTTC.

The chain is built from TRBV2 and TRBJ2-1; TRBD2 matches 9 bases. V shed 8 bases, J shed 8 bases, and the junction held 7 bases outside the gene matches. Per the germline V gene, CDR1 is SNHLY and CDR2 is FYNNEI. The CDR3 runs 13 residues. The chain's CDR3 is CASYGGRADEQFF. For the CDR3, the DNA is TGTGCCAGCTACGGCGGGAGGGCTGATGAGCAGTTCTTC. Using reference TRBV2 and TRBJ2-1 for the parts outside the CDR3, the full variable domain is EPEVTQTPSHQVTQMGQEVILRCVPISNHLYFYWYRQILGQKVEFLVSFYNNEISEKSEIFDDQFSVERPDGSNFTLKIRSTKLEDSAMYFCASYGGRADEQFFGPGTRLTVL.